This T cell receptor beta chain was profiled in a study of response to subunit inactivated influenza vaccine. Trimming left V 4 bases short and J 0 bases short, with 14 bases between. The CDR3 runs to 16 residues. Note on this clonotype: No antigen is known for it.

TCRdb re-called the RT-PCR reads with MiXCR, one entry per CDR3 protein. The sample records 650,000 to 700,000 distinct CDR3 sequences, 15% to 19% being singletons. Broader study findings: Authors proposed each seasonal influenza vaccination draws in few new T cells.

The chain employs TRBV12-3 or TRBV12-4 and TRBJ2-3; a weak D match, TRBD2 (6 bases). Sample: PBMCs from blood, taken 12 days after vaccination. The TCR was taken from a man aged 50 to 59 who received an inactivated influenza vaccine. The CDR3 loop is CASSWGEMPSTDTQYF. The CDR3 coding sequence is TGTGCCAGCAGTTGGGGGGAGATGCCTAGCACAGATACGCAGTATTTT.